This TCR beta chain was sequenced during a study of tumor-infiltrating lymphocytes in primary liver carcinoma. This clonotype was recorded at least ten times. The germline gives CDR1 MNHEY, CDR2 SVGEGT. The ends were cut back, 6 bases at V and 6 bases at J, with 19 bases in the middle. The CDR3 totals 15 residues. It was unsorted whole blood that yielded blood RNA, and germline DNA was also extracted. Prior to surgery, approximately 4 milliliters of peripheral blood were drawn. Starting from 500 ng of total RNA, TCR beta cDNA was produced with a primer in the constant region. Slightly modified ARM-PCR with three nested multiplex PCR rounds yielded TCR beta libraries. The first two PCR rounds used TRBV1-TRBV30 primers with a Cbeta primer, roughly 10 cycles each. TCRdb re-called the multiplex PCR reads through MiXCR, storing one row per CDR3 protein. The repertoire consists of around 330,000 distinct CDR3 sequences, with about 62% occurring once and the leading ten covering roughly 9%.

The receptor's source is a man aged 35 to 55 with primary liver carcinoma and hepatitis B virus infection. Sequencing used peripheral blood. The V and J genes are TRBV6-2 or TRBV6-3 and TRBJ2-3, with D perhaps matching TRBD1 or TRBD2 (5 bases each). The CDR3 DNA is TGTGCCAGCAGCCTATCGGGACCGCAGTATGATACGCAGTATTTT. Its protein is CASSLSGPQYDTQYF.